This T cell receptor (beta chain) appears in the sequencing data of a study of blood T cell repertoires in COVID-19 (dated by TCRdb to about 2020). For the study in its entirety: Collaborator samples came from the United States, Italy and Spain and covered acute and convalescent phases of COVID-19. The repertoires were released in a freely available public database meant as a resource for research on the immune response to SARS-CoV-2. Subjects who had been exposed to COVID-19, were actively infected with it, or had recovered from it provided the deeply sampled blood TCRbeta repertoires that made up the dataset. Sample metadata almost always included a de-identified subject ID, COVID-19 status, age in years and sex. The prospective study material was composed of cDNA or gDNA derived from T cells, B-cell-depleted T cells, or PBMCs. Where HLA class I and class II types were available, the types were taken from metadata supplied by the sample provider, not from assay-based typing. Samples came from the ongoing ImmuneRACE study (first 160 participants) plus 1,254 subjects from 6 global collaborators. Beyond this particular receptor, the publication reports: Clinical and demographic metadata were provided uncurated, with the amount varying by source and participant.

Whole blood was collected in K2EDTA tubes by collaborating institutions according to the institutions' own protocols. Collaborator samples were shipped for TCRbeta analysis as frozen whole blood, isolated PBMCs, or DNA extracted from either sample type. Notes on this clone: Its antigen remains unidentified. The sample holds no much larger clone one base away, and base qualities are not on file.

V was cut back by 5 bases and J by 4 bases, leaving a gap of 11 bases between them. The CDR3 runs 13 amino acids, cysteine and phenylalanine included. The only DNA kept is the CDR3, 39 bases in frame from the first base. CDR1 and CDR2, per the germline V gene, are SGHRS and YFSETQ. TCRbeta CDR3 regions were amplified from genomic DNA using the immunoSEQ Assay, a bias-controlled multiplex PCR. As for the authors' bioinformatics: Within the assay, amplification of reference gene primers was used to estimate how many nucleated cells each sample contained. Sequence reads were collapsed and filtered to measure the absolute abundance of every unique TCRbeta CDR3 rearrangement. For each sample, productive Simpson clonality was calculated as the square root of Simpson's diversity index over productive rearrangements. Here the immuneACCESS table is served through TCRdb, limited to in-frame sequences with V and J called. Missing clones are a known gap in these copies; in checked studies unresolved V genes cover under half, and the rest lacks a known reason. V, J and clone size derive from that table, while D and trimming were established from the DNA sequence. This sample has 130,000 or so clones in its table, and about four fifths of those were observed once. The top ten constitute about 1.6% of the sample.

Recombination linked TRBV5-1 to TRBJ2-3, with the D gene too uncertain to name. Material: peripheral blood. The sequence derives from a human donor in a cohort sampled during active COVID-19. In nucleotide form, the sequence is TGCGCCAGCAGTCCGACTCACCCAGATACGCAGTATTTT. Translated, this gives CASSPTHPDTQYF.